This TCR beta chain was captured by sequencing in a study of PD-1 blockade in classical Hodgkin lymphoma. Study conclusions and caveats: Exclusion covered patients beginning nivolumab under 1 year post-ASCT.

Per the germline V gene, CDR1 is MNHEY and CDR2 is SMNVEV (reference sequence). The CDR3 consists of 13 residues. V gave up 5 bases and J gave up 2 bases, with 8 bases separating them. Each and every patient relapsed after autologous stem cell transplantation, and patients got differing brentuximab vedotin exposure. On this clone: The antigen is unknown.

The data were produced by immunoSEQ multiplex PCR, yet TCRdb's version contains in-frame clones alone and is incomplete. The sample yields about 97,000 clones, around nine tenths seen once. The TCR was taken from a human donor with classical Hodgkin lymphoma. The chain combines TRBV27 with TRBJ2-3, with D unresolved. The material sequenced was peripheral blood mononuclear cells (PBMCs), taken before the second cycle of nivolumab. The CDR3, as DNA: TGTGCCAGCAGTCTTGGCGCCACAGATACGCAGTATTTT. Its protein product is CASSLGATDTQYF.